This entry lists 8 T cell receptor beta chains sequenced from one sample in a study of cytomegalovirus exposure and HLA in healthy donors. Generated by immunoSEQ multiplex PCR, the TCRdb table keeps only in-frame clones and is missing some. The sample holds some 88,000 clones; approximately 96% are singletons and the top ten take more than 0.65%. Sequencing was carried out using PBMCs. These receptors originate from a man younger than 35 in good health and CMV-seronegative.

A single count supports this clone. The chain joins TRBV2 to TRBJ1-5, with 7 bases aligning to TRBD1. This CDR3 has 14 amino acids. Germline lookup yields CDR1 SNHLY and CDR2 FYNNEI. V shed 4 bases, J shed 2 bases, and the junction held 2 bases outside the gene matches. CDR3 in DNA: TGTGCCAGCAGTGGTGGACAGGGCAATCAGCCCCAGCATTTT. Translation: CASSGGQGNQPQHF.

This clone was counted a single time. The chain uses TRBV10-3 and TRBJ1-3; the D is unclear. From germline, CDR1 is ENHRY and CDR2 SYGVKD. There are 13 residues in the CDR3. The V end was cut by 8 bases, the J end by 0 bases, with 8 bases between. CDR3 in DNA: TGTGCCATCGAGGAAAGCTCTGGAAACACCATATATTTT. As protein: CAIEESSGNTIYF.

A single count supports this clone. This chain connects TRBV5-1 to TRBJ2-1; 10 bases fit TRBD1. The trim removed 4 bases at V and 7 bases at J, leaving 5 bases unmatched. The V gene's germline CDR1 is SGHRS and CDR2 YFSETQ. This CDR3 has 14 amino acids. The CDR3 reads CASSPRDRGNEQFF. The CDR3 region has the DNA TGCGCCAGCAGCCCCAGGGACAGGGGAAATGAGCAGTTCTTC.

CDR3 coding DNA: TGTGCCAGCAGCTCAAACCAGGGGGGAAGCACAGATACGCAGTATTTT. It encodes CASSSNQGGSTDTQYF. The rearrangement joins TRBV9 to TRBJ2-3; tentatively, D is TRBD1 (7 bases). This CDR3 has 16 amino acids. Germline loops: CDR1 SGDLS, CDR2 YYNGEE. V lost 4 bases, J lost 0 bases, and 15 bases lay in between.

The V and J genes are TRBV27 and TRBJ2-7, with 11 bases that match TRBD2. There are 17 residues in the CDR3. Trimming removed 5 bases from V and 0 bases from J; junction bases left unmatched: 9. The germline gives CDR1 MNHEY, CDR2 SMNVEV (reference sequence). This CDR3 is CASSPQLAGDLSYEQYF. Written as DNA, the CDR3 is TGTGCCAGCAGTCCTCAACTAGCGGGAGACCTCTCCTACGAGCAGTACTTC.

CDR3 coding DNA: TGTGCCAGCCCCTGCGGGACAGAAACTAGCACAGATACGCAGTATTTT. It encodes CASPCGTETSTDTQYF. The J gene is TRBJ2-3, the V gene TRBV2; tentatively, D is TRBD1 (7 bases). CDR3 length: 16 residues. The germline V gene encodes CDR1 SNHLY and CDR2 FYNNEI. V gave up 8 bases and J gave up 0 bases, with 18 bases separating them.

The V and J genes are TRBV6-5 and TRBJ2-7; tentatively, D is TRBD2 (5 bases). This CDR3 is built from 16 residues. Germline CDR1 MNHEY, CDR2 SVGAGI. The V and J ends lost 2 bases and 5 bases respectively, with 19 bases between them. The CDR3: CASSYGVAESGHEQYF. DNA for the CDR3: TGTGCCAGCAGTTACGGTGTTGCGGAGAGCGGCCACGAGCAGTACTTC.

The gene calls are TRBV28 and TRBJ2-1; TRBD2 agrees at 7 bases. The trim removed 6 bases at V and 5 bases at J, leaving 13 bases unmatched. The length of the CDR3 is 16 residues. CDR1 is MDHEN, CDR2 SYDVKM, per germline. The CDR3 nucleotides are TGTGCCAGCAGGGGAAGGAATATGGGGGGGGACAATGAGCAGTTCTTC. It codes for CASRGRNMGGDNEQFF.